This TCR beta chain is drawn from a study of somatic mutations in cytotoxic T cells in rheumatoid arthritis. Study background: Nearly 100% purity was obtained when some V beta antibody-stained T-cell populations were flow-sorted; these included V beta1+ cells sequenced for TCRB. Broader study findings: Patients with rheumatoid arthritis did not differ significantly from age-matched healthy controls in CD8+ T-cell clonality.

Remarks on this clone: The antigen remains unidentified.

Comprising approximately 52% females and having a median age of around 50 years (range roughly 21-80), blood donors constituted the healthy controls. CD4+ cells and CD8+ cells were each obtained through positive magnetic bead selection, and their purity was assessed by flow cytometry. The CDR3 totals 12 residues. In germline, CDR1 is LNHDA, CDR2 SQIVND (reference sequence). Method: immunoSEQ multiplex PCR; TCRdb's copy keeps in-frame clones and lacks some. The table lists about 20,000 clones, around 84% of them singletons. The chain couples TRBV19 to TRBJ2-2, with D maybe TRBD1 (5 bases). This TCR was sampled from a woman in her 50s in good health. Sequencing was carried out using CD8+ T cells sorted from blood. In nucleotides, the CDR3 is TGTGGGGCAGGGTCGAACACCGGGGAGCTGTTTTTT. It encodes CGAGSNTGELFF.